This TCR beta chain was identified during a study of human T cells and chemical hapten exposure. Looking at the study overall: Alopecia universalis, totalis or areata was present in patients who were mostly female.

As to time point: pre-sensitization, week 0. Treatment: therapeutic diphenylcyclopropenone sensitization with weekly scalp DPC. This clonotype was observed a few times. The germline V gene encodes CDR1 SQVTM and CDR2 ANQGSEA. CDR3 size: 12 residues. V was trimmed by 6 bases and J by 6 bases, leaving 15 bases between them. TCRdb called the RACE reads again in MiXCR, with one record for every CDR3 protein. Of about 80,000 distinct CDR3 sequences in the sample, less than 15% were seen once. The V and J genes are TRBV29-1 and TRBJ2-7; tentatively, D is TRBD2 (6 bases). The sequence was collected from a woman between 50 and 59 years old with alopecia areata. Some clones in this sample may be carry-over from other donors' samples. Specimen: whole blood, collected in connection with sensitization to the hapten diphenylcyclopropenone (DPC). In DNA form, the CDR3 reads TGCAGCGTCCATCGACTAGTTTGCGAGCAGTACTTC. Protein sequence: CSVHRLVCEQYF.